The clone carrying this T cell receptor (beta chain) has a count of ten or more. Its matching antigen is unknown. V was clipped by 0 bases and J by 7 bases, with 13 bases between them. The CDR3 consists of 14 residues. Germline CDR1 reads SGHTA; CDR2 reads FQGNSA. These data originate in a study of T-cell memory formation after mild COVID-19. On the study more broadly: TCR clusters were mostly donor specific. Findings of the study overall: Of the contracting clones, CD4+ ones lay mainly in CM and EM, and CD8+ ones in EMRA. Pre-infection memory contained some responding clones, which suggested that cross-reactive memory had joined.

Barcoded TCR alpha and TCR beta cDNA libraries with UMIs came from 5'RACE using constant-segment primers. TCRdb re-analysed the 5' RACE reads in MiXCR, keeping a single row per CDR3 protein. The sample lists about 360,000 distinct CDR3 sequences, roughly 14% occurring once. The TCR sequence derives from a man aged 18 to 29 who had mild COVID-19 (a few samples of this study predate the infection). Cell type and time point are not known. Sample: PBMCs or a T cell subset sorted from them (not recorded which). The rearrangement links TRBV7-2 to TRBJ2-7, with a weak D call TRBD2 (7 bases). The CDR3 DNA follows: TGTGCCAGCAGCTTAGCGGGGGGGCCGTATGAGCAGTACGTC. This sequence encodes CASSLAGGPYEQYV.